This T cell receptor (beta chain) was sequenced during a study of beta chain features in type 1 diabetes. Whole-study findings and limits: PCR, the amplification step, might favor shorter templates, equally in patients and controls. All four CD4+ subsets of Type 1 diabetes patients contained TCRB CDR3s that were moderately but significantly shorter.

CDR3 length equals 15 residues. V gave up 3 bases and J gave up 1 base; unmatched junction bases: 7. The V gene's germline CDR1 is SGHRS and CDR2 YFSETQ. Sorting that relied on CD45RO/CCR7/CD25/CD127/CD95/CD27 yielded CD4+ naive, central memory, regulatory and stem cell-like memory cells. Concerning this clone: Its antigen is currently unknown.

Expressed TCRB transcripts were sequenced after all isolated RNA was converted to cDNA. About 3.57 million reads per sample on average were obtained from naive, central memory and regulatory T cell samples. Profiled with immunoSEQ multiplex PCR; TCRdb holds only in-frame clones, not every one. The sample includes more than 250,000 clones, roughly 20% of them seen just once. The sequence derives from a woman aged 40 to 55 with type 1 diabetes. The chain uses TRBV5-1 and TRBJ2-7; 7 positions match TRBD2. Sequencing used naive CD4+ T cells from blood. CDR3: CASSSATSTSYEQYF. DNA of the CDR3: TGCGCCAGCAGCTCTGCGACTAGCACTTCCTACGAGCAGTACTTC.